This T cell receptor (beta chain) appears in the sequencing data of a study of identical twins (dated by TCRdb to about 2016). Regarding the research as a whole: TCR alpha and beta repertoires from monozygotic twins, unrelated adults of various ages and cord blood were deep-sequenced to test whether fetal clonotypes persist. To rule out contamination, the twin experiments were replicated at different times with different library preparation protocols.

The CDR3 starts with the cysteine, ends with the phenylalanine, and has 13 residues. The entry retains the CDR3 DNA only, 39 bases that are in frame from base 1. Sequences GTSNPN (CDR1) and SVGIG (CDR2) are obtained from the germline V gene (reference sequence). Library construction relied on 5' RACE. Sequenced using an Illumina HiSeq 2000. A universal primer binding site was introduced by template switching, and a unique molecular identifier was present in the final cDNA, enabling accurate counting of TCR cDNA molecules. First-strand cDNA for TCR alpha and beta chains was synthesized from specific primers in the conserved constant-segment region. Each cDNA library was double barcoded, with a SMART-Mk sample barcode plus Illumina barcodes, to control for contamination. TruSeq adapter sequences and Illumina sample barcodes were added in two successive PCR steps. Sequencing of the TCR alpha and beta cDNA libraries was done on the Illumina HiSeq platform using custom primers. In the source study's methods: Unique molecular identifiers were extracted from raw reads with MiGEC, and CDR3 positions were determined with MiXCR. For each individual, recombination models were inferred using an EM algorithm with the repgenHMM and IGoR tools. Shared clonotypes were analyzed with the tcR package in R, and sharing was normalized by the product of cloneset sizes. To study raw recombination free of thymic and clonal selection effects, out-of-frame nonproductive sequences were analyzed. TCRdb passed the public sequencing reads through fastp at Q25 and MiXCR, retaining productive beta sequences. Records with the same CDR3 protein are collapsed into one entry carrying the most frequent genes and DNA. The V and J calls shown here were made by TCRdb, not taken from the authors' results. Counted in this sample were 17,000 or so distinct CDR3 sequences; nearly 70% of them appeared once. The top ten clonotypes cover over 4.5% of the sample.

Only healthy Caucasian donors were included. The twin cohort consisted of three pairs of female monozygotic twins, all aged roughly 18 to 30 years. Using Miltenyi CD45RO+ enrichment and human naive T-cell isolation kits, memory (CD45RO+) and naive T cells were isolated from PBMC. This clonotype was seen a few times. The specificity of this receptor is unknown. The junction differs from germline at one of its ends, possibly a read error. General findings and caveats noted by the study authors: Invariant T cells such as MAIT and iNKT could partly confound zero-insertion analyses, although diverse VJ usage argued against such confounding for most clonotypes. Fewer insertions were carried by abundant cord blood beta clonotypes; a weaker similar trend was observed in young adult naive repertoires, while no such trend was observed in memory repertoires. Recombination models systematically underestimated out-of-frame TCR alpha sharing in monozygotic twins but agreed with sharing between unrelated individuals. Because the same donors could not be followed over many years, the conclusions relied on cross-sectional statistical analysis. In beta out-of-frame sequences, excess twin sharing was weaker, because having fewer shared sequences lowered the signal-to-noise ratio. Compared with coincidental sharing between unrelated individuals, out-of-frame TCR alpha sequences shared between twins showed an excess of sequences with low generation probability.

The sequenced material came from memory (CD45RO+) T cells sorted from blood. The cell subset or site label of this sample denotes: CD45RO+ enriched T cells. The sequence came from a woman aged 18-29 years in good health. This table probably holds off-target reads from a library built for another chain. This sequence uses TRBV30 and TRBJ1-6, and 9 junctional nucleotides match TRBD1. The CDR3 here reads CALRTGDNSPLYF. The nucleotides read TGTGCCTTGCGGACAGGGGATAATTCACCCCTCTACTTT.